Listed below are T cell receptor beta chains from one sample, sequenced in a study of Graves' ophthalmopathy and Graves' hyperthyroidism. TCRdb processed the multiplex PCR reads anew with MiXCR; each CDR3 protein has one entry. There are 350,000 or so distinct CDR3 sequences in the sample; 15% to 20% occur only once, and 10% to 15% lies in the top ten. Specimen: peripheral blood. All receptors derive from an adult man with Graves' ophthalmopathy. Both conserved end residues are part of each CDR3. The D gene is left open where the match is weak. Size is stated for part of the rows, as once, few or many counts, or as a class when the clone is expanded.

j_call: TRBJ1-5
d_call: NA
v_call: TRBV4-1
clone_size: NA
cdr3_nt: TGCGCCAGTTCAAAGGGGTGGGATCAGCCCCAGCATTTT
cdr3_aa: CASSKGWDQPQHF

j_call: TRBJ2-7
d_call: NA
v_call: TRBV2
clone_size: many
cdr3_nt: TGTGCCAGCAGCGAAGGCTACTCCGGCAACGAGCAGTACTTC
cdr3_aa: CASSEGYSGNEQYF

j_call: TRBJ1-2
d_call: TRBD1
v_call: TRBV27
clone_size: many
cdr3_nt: TGTGCCAGCAGTTTATCTCGGGGACAGGGGGCGACTAACTATGGCTACACCTTC
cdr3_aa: CASSLSRGQGATNYGYTF

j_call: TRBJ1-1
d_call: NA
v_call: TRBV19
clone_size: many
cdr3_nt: TGTGCCAGTACCGAGAGGGGGAACACTGAAGCTTTCTTT
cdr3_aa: CASTERGNTEAFF

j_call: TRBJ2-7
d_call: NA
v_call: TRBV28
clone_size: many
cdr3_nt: TGTGCCAGCAGGAGATCCGGGCCGCTCGGGGAGCAGTACTTC
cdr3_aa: CASRRSGPLGEQYF

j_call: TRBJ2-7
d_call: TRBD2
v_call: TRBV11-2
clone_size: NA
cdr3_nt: TGTGCCAGCAGCCGTACTCCTAGCGGGGGGGCCATTCCCTACGAGCAGTACTTC
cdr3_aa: CASSRTPSGGAIPYEQYF

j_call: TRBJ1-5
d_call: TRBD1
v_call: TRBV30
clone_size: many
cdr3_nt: TGTGCCTGGGGGGACAGAGCTTATAGCAATCAGCCCCAGCATTTT
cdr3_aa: CAWGDRAYSNQPQHF

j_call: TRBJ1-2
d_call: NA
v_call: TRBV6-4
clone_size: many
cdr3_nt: TGTGCCAGCAGTGCTACGGGAGACTATGGCTACACCTTC
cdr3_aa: CASSATGDYGYTF

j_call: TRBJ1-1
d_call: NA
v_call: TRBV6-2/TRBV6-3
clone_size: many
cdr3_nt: TGTGCCAGCAGTTACAGTGGGCGTATGAACACTGAAGCTTTCTTT
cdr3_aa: CASSYSGRMNTEAFF

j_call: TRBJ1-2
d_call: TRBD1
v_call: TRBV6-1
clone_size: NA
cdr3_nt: TGTGCCAGCGGGCCGACAGGGCCCAACTATGGCTACACCTTC
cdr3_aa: CASGPTGPNYGYTF

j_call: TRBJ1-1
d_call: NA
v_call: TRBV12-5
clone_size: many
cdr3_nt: TGTGCTAGTGGCCTGGACCTGAACACTGAAGCTTTCTTT
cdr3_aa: CASGLDLNTEAFF

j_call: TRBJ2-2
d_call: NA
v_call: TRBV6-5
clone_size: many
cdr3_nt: TGTGCCAGCAGTTACTTTTCGGGGGAGCTGTTTTTT
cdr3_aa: CASSYFSGELFF

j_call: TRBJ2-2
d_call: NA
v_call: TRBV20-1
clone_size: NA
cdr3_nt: TGCAGTGCTAGAGTGGCGTATCGGGTCGGCAGCTACACCGGGGAGCTGTTTTTT
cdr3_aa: CSARVAYRVGSYTGELFF

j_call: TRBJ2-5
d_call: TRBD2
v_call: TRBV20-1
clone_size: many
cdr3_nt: TGCAGTGCAAGACTAGCCTCCGAGACCCAGTACTTC
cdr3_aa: CSARLASETQYF

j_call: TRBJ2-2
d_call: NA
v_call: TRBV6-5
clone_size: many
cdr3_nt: TGTGCCAGCAGTTACGGCTCCCAAGCGCCCGGGGAGCTGTTTTTT
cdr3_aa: CASSYGSQAPGELFF

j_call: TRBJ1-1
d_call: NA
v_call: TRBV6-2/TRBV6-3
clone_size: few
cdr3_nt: TGTGCCAGCAGAAACTTCGGACAGAACACTGAAGCTTTCTTT
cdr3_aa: CASRNFGQNTEAFF

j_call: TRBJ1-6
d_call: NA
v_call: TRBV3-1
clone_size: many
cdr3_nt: TGTGCCAGCAGCCAAGATGCGGGGAATTCACCCCTCCACTTT
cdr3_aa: CASSQDAGNSPLHF

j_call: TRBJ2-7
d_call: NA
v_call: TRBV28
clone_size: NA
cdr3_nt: TGTGCCAGCAGCCCCCCGGCCTACGAGCAGTACTTC
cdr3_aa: CASSPPAYEQYF

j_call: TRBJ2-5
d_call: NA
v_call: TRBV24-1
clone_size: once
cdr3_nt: TGTGCCACCAGTGGTGGGGGGACCCAGTACTTC
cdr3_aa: CATSGGGTQYF

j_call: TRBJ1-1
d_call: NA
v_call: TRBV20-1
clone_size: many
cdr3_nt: TGCAGTGCTAGAGGGGGGAAACCTCCACAGGGATGGAACACTGAAGCTTTCTTT
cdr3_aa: CSARGGKPPQGWNTEAFF

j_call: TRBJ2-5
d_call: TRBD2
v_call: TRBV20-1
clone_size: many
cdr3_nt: TGCAGTGCCCCTAAATTAGCGGGAGGGCTAGAGACCCAGTACTTC
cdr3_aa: CSAPKLAGGLETQYF

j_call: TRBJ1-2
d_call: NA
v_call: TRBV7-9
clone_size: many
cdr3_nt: TGTGCCAGCAGCCTCCCAGGGAACTATGGCTACACCTTC
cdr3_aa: CASSLPGNYGYTF

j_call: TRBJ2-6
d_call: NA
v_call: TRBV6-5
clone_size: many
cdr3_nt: TGTGCCAGCACCAGGGTTTTCTCTGGGGCCAACGTCCTGACTTTC
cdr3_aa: CASTRVFSGANVLTF

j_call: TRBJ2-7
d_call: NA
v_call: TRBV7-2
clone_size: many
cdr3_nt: TGTGCCAGCAGCTTAGTGGGCAGGAGCTCCTACGAGCAGTACTTC
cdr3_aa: CASSLVGRSSYEQYF

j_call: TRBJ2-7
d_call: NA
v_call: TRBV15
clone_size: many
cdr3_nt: TGTGCCACCAGCAGAGGGGACACCCTATACTCCTACGAGCAGTACTTC
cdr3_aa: CATSRGDTLYSYEQYF

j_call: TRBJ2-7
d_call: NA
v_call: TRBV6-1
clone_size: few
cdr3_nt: TGTGCCAGCAGACCACAGGGCCCCTACGAGCAGTACTTC
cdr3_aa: CASRPQGPYEQYF

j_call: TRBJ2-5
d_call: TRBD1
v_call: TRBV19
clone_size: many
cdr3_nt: TGTGCCAGCAGCCCGACAGGGGCCCAAGAGACCCAGTACTTC
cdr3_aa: CASSPTGAQETQYF

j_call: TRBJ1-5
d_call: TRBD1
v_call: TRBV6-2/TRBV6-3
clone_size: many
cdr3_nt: TGTGCCAGCAGTTACCTCGTGGGACAGGGGGCCACCAATCAGCCCCAGCATTTT
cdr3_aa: CASSYLVGQGATNQPQHF

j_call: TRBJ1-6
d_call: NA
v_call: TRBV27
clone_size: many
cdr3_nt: TGTGCCAGCAAGTGGGCCTGGAATTCACCCCTCCACTTT
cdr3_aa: CASKWAWNSPLHF

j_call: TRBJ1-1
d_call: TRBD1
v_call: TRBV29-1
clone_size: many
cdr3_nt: TGCAGTTCCAAGGGGGCAGGACTAAACACTGAAGCTTTCTTT
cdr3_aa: CSSKGAGLNTEAFF

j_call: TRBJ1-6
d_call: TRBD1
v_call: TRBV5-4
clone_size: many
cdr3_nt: TGTGCCAGCAGCATTACAGGGGTTCGTTCACCCCTCCACTTT
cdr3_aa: CASSITGVRSPLHF

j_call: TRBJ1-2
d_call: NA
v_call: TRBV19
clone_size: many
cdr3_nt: TGTGCCAGTATGGGGAAGGCACTCTATGGCTACACCTTC
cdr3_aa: CASMGKALYGYTF

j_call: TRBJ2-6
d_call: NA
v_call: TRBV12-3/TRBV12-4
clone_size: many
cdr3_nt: TGTGCCAGCAGTTTAGTTCTCGGAAGCTCTGGGGCCAACGTCCTGACTTTC
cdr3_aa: CASSLVLGSSGANVLTF

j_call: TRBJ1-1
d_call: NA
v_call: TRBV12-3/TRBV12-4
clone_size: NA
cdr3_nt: TGTGCCATCAGTTTAGCACGCGGAGCTTACTTT
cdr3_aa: CAISLARGAYF

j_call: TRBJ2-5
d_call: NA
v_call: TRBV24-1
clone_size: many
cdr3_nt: TGTGCCACCAGTGATTTCAAATGGACCGGCCAAGAGACCCAGTACTTC
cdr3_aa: CATSDFKWTGQETQYF

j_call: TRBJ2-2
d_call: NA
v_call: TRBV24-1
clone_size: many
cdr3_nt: TGTGCCACCAGTGAGAGGGCGAGGGGGGAGCTGTTTTTT
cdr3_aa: CATSERARGELFF

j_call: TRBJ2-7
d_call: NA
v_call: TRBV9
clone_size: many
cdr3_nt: TGTGCCAGCAGCGTAGGGAGCGGAGGCGCCTACGAGCAGTACTTC
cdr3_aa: CASSVGSGGAYEQYF

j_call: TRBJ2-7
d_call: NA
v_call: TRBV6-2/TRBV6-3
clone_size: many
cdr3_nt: TGTGCCAGCACTCACTACCCAGGCGAGCAGTACTTC
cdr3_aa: CASTHYPGEQYF

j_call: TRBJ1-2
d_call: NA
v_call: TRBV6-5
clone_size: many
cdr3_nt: TGTGCCAGCAGTCGCGACAGTCGGGTCTATGGCTACACCTTC
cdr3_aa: CASSRDSRVYGYTF

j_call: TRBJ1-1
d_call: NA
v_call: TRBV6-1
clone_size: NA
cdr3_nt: TGTGCCAGCAGTGATAAAGGTTCTGAAGCTTTCTTT
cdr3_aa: CASSDKGSEAFF

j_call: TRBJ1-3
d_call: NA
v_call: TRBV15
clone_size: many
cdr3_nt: TGTGCCACCAGCAGAGAACGGGGGAGCGGAAACACCATATATTTT
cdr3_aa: CATSRERGSGNTIYF

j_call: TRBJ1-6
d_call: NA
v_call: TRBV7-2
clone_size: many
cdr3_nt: TGTGCCAGCAGCTCCCAGGGGAATAATTCACCCCTCCACTTT
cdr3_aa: CASSSQGNNSPLHF

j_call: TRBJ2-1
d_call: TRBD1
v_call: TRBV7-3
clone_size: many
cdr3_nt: TGTGCCAGCAGCTTACTTCCCGGGACAGGGAATGAGCAGTTCTTC
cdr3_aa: CASSLLPGTGNEQFF